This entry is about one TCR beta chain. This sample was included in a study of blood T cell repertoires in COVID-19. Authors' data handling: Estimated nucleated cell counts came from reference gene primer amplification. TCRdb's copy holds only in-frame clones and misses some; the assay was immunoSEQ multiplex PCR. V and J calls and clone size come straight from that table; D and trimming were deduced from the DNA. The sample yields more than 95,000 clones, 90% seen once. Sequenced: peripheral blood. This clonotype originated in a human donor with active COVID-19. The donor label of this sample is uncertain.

CDR3 nucleotides: TGTGCCAGCAGCTTAGCTCGGTCCTACAGGGGGCGCCCCGGGGAGCTGTTTTTT. Its protein product is CASSLARSYRGRPGELFF. This chain uses TRBV7-9 with TRBJ2-2; TRBD1 aligns across 9 bases. Germline V gene data show CDR1 as SEHNR and CDR2 as FQNEAQ (reference sequence). The CDR3 consists of 18 residues. V shed 0 bases, J shed 6 bases, and the junction held 11 bases outside the gene matches.